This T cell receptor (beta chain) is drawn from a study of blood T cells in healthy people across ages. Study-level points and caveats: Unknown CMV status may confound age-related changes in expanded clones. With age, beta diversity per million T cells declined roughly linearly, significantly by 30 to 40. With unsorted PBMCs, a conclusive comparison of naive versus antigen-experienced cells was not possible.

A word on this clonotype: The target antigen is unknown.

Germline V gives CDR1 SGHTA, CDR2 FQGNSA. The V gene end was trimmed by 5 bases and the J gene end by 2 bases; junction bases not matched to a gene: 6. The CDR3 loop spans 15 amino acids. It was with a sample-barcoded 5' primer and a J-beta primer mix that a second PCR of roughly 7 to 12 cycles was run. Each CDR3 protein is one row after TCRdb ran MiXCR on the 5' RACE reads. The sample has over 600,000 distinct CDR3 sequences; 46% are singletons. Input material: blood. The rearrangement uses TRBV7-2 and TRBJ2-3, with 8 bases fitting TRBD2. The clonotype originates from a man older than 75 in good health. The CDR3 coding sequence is TGTGCCAGCAGCGTAATAGCGGGACCCACAGATACGCAGTATTTT. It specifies CASSVIAGPTDTQYF.